This record concerns one T cell receptor beta chain sequence. Its specificity is not known. The V gene's germline CDR1 is MNHNS and CDR2 SASEGT. CDR3 length: 14 amino acids. Unmatched junction bases numbered 10, after V lost 7 bases and J lost 5 bases. The data stem from a study of T cells after yellow fever vaccination. Looking at the study overall: Preparation of the low-cell-number fractions used SMART-Seq v4 Ultra Low Input. General study results and limits: Across the CD4 and CD8 compartments, a small share of clonotypes was present in both. Secondary responses were weaker yet peaked faster, day 5 versus 15. A large majority of primary-vaccination clones showed up again after the booster (roughly 95% CD4, around 90% CD8).

Each CDR3 protein gets one entry after TCRdb re-called the 5' RACE reads with MiXCR. The sample comprises roughly 500,000 distinct CDR3 sequences, approximately 21% of which are singletons, and 14% rests with the top ten. The sequence was obtained from a man younger than 45 who received the YFV17D yellow fever vaccine. The chain is built from TRBV6-1 and TRBJ2-7; 8 bases map to TRBD1. The sample here was PBMCs, taken 15 days after the yellow fever booster vaccination. As DNA, the CDR3 is TGTGCCAGCAACCAGGACAGGGCCCCGAACGAGCAGTACTTC. It translates to CASNQDRAPNEQYF.